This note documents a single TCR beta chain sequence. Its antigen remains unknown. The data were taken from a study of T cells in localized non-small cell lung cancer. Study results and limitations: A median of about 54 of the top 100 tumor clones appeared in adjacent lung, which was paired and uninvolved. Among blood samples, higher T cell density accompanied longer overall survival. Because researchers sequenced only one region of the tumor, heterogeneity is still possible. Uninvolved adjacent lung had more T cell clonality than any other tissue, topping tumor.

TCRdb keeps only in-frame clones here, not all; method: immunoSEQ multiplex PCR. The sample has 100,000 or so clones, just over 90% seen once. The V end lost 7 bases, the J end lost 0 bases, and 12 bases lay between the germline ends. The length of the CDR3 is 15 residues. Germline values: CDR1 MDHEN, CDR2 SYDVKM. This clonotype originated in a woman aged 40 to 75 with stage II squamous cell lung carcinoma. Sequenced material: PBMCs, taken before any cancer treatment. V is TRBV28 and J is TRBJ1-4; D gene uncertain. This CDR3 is CASTPSLATNEKLFF. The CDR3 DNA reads TGTGCCAGCACCCCTAGCCTCGCAACTAATGAAAAACTGTTTTTT.